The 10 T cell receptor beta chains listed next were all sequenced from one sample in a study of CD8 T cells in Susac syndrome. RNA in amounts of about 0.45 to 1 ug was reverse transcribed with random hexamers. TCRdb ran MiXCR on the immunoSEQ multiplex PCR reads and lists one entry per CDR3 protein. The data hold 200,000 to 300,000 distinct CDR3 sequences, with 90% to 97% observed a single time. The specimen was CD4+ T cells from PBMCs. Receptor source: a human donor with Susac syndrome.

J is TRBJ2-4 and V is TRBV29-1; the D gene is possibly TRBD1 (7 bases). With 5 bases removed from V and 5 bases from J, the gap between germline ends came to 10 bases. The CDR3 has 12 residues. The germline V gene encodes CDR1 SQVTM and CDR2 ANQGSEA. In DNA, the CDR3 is TGCAGCGTTTCCAGGGGGGAAAACATTCAGTACTTC. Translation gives CSVSRGENIQYF.

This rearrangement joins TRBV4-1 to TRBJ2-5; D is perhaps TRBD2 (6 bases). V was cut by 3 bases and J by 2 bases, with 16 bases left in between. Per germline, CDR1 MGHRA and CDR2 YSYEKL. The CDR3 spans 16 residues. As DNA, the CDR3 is TGCGCCAGCAGCCAGCTTAGCGGCAGGGAGCAAGAGACCCAGTACTTC. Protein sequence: CASSQLSGREQETQYF.

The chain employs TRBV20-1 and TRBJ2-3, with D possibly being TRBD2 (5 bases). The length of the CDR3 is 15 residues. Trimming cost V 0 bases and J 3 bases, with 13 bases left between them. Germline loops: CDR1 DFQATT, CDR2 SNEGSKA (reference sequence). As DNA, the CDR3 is TGCAGTGCTAGAGATCCGGGGTTGGGGACAGATACGCAGTATTTT. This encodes CSARDPGLGTDTQYF.

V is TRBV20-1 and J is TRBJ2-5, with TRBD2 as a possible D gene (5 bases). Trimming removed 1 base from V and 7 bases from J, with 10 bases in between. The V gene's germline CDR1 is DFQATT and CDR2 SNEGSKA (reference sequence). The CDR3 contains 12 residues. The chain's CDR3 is CSARVDRGTQYF. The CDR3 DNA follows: TGCAGTGCTAGAGTGGATCGGGGGACCCAGTACTTC.

Here the CDR3 reads CATSSSDSAEAFF. The CDR3 bases are TGTGCCACCAGCAGTTCTGATAGTGCTGAAGCTTTCTTT. The V call is TRBV15, the J call TRBJ1-1; D unresolved. The V end was cut by 3 bases, the J end by 6 bases, with 11 bases between. The CDR3 runs 13 residues. CDR1 and CDR2 from the germline V gene are LNHNV and YYDKDF (reference sequence).

The DNA for the CDR3 is TGCAGTGCCAGCACAGGGGGGAAATTGAACACTGAAGCTTTCTTT. Amino acid sequence: CSASTGGKLNTEAFF. The chain carries TRBV20-1 and TRBJ1-1; 8 bases are shared with TRBD1. Germline assignment: CDR1 DFQATT and CDR2 SNEGSKA (reference sequence). Losses at the gene ends were 6 bases for V and 0 bases for J; bases not matched to a gene: 9. The CDR3 has 15 amino acids.

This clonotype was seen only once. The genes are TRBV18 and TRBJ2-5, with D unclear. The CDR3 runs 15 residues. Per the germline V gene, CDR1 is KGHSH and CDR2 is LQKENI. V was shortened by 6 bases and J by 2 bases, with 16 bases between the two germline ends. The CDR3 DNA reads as TGTGCCAGCTCCGTTTATAGCCCTCGACAAGAGACCCAGTACTTC. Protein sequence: CASSVYSPRQETQYF.

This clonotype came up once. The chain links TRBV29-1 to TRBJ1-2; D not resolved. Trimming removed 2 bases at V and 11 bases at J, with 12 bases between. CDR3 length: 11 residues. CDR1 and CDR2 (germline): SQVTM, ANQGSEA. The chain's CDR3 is CSVERASGYTF. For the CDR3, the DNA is TGCAGCGTTGAAAGGGCCTCTGGGTACACCTTC.

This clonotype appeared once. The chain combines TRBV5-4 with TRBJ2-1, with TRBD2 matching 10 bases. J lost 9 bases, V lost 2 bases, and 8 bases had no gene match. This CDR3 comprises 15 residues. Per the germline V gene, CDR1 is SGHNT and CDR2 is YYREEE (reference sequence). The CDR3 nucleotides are TGTGCCAGCAGCTTAAGAGCGGGAGGGCAAGTTGAGCAGTTCTTC. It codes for CASSLRAGGQVEQFF.

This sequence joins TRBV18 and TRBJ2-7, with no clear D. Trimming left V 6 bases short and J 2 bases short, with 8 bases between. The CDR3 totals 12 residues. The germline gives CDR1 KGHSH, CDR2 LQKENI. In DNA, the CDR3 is TGTGCCAGCTCCATAGTCCCCTACGAGCAGTACTTC. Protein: CASSIVPYEQYF.